This entry lists 24 T cell receptor beta chains sequenced from one sample in a study of TIL therapy for anti-PD-1-resistant metastatic lung cancer. This was the immunoSEQ v3 assay. Method: immunoSEQ multiplex PCR; TCRdb's copy keeps in-frame clones and lacks some. The repertoire holds about 100,000 clones, with 50% to 70% as singletons. Time point defined: pre-treatment sample, taken before nivolumab and TIL therapy. The tumor samples were excised metastases, mostly pleural nodules or supraclavicular lymph nodes. This sample comprised tumor tissue, obtained at baseline. These receptor sequences come from a person between 25 and 79 years old with non-small cell lung cancer.

V and J are TRBV30 and TRBJ2-1; tentatively, D is TRBD1 (5 bases). The V and J ends lost 0 bases and 5 bases respectively, with 11 bases between them. Germline V gene data show CDR1 as GTSNPN and CDR2 as SVGIG (reference sequence). CDR3 size: 14 residues. The CDR3 here is CAWSVGAKHNEQFF. Written as DNA, the CDR3 is TGTGCCTGGAGTGTTGGGGCAAAACACAATGAGCAGTTCTTC.

V usage is TRBV28 and J usage is TRBJ2-7, with D unclear. This CDR3 is 12 amino acids long. Deletions cut 10 bases from V and 8 bases from J, with 18 bases between. Germline lookup yields CDR1 MDHEN and CDR2 SYDVKM. CDR3 in amino acids: CATQSGRRKQYF. The CDR3 region has the DNA TGTGCCACTCAATCCGGCCGGCGGAAGCAGTACTTC.

The chain uses TRBV27 and TRBJ2-3; TRBD1 agrees at 9 bases. V shed 2 bases, J shed 8 bases, and the junction held 8 bases outside the gene matches. From germline, CDR1 is MNHEY and CDR2 SMNVEV (reference sequence). CDR3 size: 15 residues. In nucleotides, the CDR3 is TGTGCCAGCAGTTTAGTGGGGACAGGGAGGGTTACGCAGTATTTT. Its protein product is CASSLVGTGRVTQYF.

This clone has just a few counts. This chain uses TRBV6-5 with TRBJ1-1; tentatively, D is TRBD1 (5 bases). V was pared by 6 bases and J by 0 bases, with 11 bases between. The germline V gene encodes CDR1 MNHEY and CDR2 SVGAGI. This CDR3 region has 14 residues. CDR3: CASRIQAMNTEAFF. Here the CDR3 DNA reads TGTGCCAGCAGGATACAGGCTATGAACACTGAAGCTTTCTTT.

This CDR3 reads CASSLFSGREYDQPQHF. Written as DNA, the CDR3 is TGTGCCAGCAGTTTATTTTCGGGCAGGGAATACGATCAGCCCCAGCATTTT. V usage is TRBV28 and J usage is TRBJ1-5; TRBD1 might be the D (5 bases). Trimming stripped 1 base from V and 5 bases from J, with 18 bases between. CDR1 MDHEN and CDR2 SYDVKM come from the germline V gene. The CDR3 covers 17 residues.

The rearrangement joins TRBV7-8 to TRBJ2-2; the D gene is possibly TRBD2 (5 bases). This CDR3 has 14 residues. In germline, CDR1 is SGHVS, CDR2 FQNEAQ. The V gene lost 1 base and the J gene lost 4 bases, with 7 bases spanning the gap. This CDR3 reads CASSLDGVTGELFF. DNA of the CDR3: TGTGCCAGCAGCTTAGACGGGGTCACCGGGGAGCTGTTTTTT.

This clone was picked up a small number of times. The chain uses TRBV18 and TRBJ2-2, with 8 bases lining up with TRBD1. Germline V gene sequence: CDR1 KGHSH, CDR2 LQKENI. The V and J ends lost 3 bases and 0 bases, in that order; junction bases with no gene match: 3. CDR3 size: 16 residues. CDR3 nucleotide sequence: TGTGCCAGCTCACCGGGACAGGCCTCGAACACCGGGGAGCTGTTTTTT. As protein: CASSPGQASNTGELFF.

The chain has TRBV9 and TRBJ2-1; TRBD2 matches at 9 bases. Losses at the gene ends were 0 bases for V and 4 bases for J; bases not matched to a gene: 5. CDR3 length: 16 amino acids. Germline lookup yields CDR1 SGDLS and CDR2 YYNGEE. The CDR3 here is CASSVVGSGGYNEQFF. CDR3 nucleotide sequence: TGTGCCAGCAGCGTAGTGGGTAGCGGGGGTTACAATGAGCAGTTCTTC.

This clone was seen more than once but under ten times. The CDR3 region has the DNA TGTGCCAGCAGCATTGCCGGGACAGGGACCTACGAGCAGTACTTC. This codes for CASSIAGTGTYEQYF. The V call is TRBV13, the J call TRBJ2-7; 9 bases are shared with TRBD1. The CDR3 covers 15 residues. The trim removed 5 bases at V and 2 bases at J, leaving 7 bases unmatched. Germline-derived CDR1 and CDR2 are PRHDT and FYEKMQ (reference sequence).

The rearrangement uses TRBV7-8 and TRBJ2-6; D remains ambiguous. This CDR3 is built from 13 residues. The germline V gene encodes CDR1 SGHVS and CDR2 FQNEAQ. The germline V and J ends were trimmed by 8 bases and 3 bases, with 8 bases remaining between them. The CDR3 bases are TGTGCCAGCTGCCTTGGTGGGGCCAACGTCCTGACTTTC. Translation gives CASCLGGANVLTF.

The V gene is TRBV28, the J gene TRBJ1-3, with a weak D call TRBD1 (5 bases). Trimming took 3 bases from V and 4 from J, leaving 13 bases between them. CDR1 MDHEN and CDR2 SYDVKM come from the germline V gene. There are 15 residues in the CDR3. CDR3 bases: TGTGCCAGCAGTTTTGGGAGGGGAATGGGAAACACCATATATTTT. It codes for CASSFGRGMGNTIYF.

There are a few counts of this clone. CDR3 sequence: CASSYSIYGLNTEAFF. In DNA, the CDR3 is TGTGCCAGCAGTTACTCGATCTACGGGTTGAACACTGAAGCTTTCTTT. The V gene is TRBV6-5, the J gene TRBJ1-1, with D uncertain. This CDR3 contains 16 residues. CDR1 and CDR2 from the germline V gene are MNHEY and SVGAGI. The V gene lost 0 bases and the J gene lost 0 bases, with 11 bases spanning the gap.

The chain carries TRBV29-1 and TRBJ2-7; D ambiguous. The CDR3 consists of 11 residues. Germline CDR1 is SQVTM and CDR2 is ANQGSEA. V lost 4 bases, J lost 6 bases, and 10 bases lay in between. The CDR3 bases are TGCAGCGTTGCGGTACAGTTCGAGCAGTACTTC. Amino acid sequence: CSVAVQFEQYF.

This rearrangement joins TRBV19 to TRBJ2-1; 8 nucleotides line up with TRBD1. Trimming cost V 3 bases and J 9 bases; bases outside gene matches: 28. CDR3 length: 21 residues. The germline V gene encodes CDR1 LNHDA and CDR2 SQIVND (reference sequence). Here the CDR3 DNA reads TGTGCCAGTAGTATGAACCCCCCCCCTCGGACAGGGTACGCATCTGATGGTGAGCAGTTCTTC. It encodes CASSMNPPPRTGYASDGEQFF.

The V call is TRBV27, the J call TRBJ2-2; D is perhaps TRBD1 (6 bases). V was trimmed by 3 bases and J by 1 base, leaving 9 bases between them. Germline V gives CDR1 MNHEY, CDR2 SMNVEV (reference sequence). The CDR3 spans 15 residues. The CDR3 coding sequence is TGTGCCAGCAGTTTCAGAGGGGGGAACACCGGGGAGCTGTTTTTT. It is translated as CASSFRGGNTGELFF.

The CDR3 sequence is CASSVGPPQQGMNTEAFF. DNA for the CDR3: TGTGCCAGCAGCGTAGGCCCCCCCCAACAGGGGATGAACACTGAAGCTTTCTTT. This chain joins TRBV9 and TRBJ1-1; TRBD1 matches at 7 bases. The CDR3 totals 18 residues. In germline, CDR1 is SGDLS, CDR2 YYNGEE. V was pared by 0 bases and J by 0 bases, with 11 bases of the junction left unmatched. The complete variable domain, with remaining parts taken from reference TRBV9 and TRBJ1-1, reads DSGVTQTPKHLITATGQRVTLRCSPRSGDLSVYWYQQSLDQGLQFLIQYYNGEERAKGNILERFSAQQFPDLHSELNLSSLELGDSALYFCASSVGPPQQGMNTEAFFGQGTRLTVV.

This chain connects TRBV18 to TRBJ2-2; the D is unclear. The CDR3 has 17 residues. Germline lookup yields CDR1 KGHSH and CDR2 LQKENI. With 0 bases removed from V and 5 bases from J, the gap between germline ends came to 16 bases. CDR3 sequence (DNA): TGTGCCAGCTCACCACCGGGCGGCTTAAGGAGAACCGGGGAGCTGTTTTTT. Amino acids: CASSPPGGLRRTGELFF.

The chain has TRBV10-3 and TRBJ2-3; 13 nucleotides match TRBD2. The V gene's germline CDR1 is ENHRY and CDR2 SYGVKD. The V and J ends lost 3 bases and 5 bases, in that order; junction bases with no gene match: 17. The CDR3 consists of 20 residues. DNA of the CDR3: TGTGCCATCAGTGAAACTAGCGGGAGGGTTGGGCCAGGCCCGGGAGATACGCAGTATTTT. It encodes CAISETSGRVGPGPGDTQYF.

This clone was seen only once. The CDR3 DNA reads TGTGCCTGGAGTAACGGGGGCCCCTACGAGCAGTACTTC. As protein: CAWSNGGPYEQYF. This rearrangement joins TRBV30 to TRBJ2-7; possibly TRBD1 or TRBD2 for D (6 bases each). In germline, CDR1 is GTSNPN, CDR2 SVGIG (reference sequence). The CDR3 runs 13 residues. V lost 2 bases to trimming and J lost 2 bases, with 10 bases between them.

This chain uses TRBV6-6 with TRBJ2-2; D is unclear. Between the trimmed V and J ends, which lost 8 bases and 3 bases, there was a span of 4 bases. Germline V gene data show CDR1 as MNHNY and CDR2 as SVGAGI (reference sequence). The CDR3 runs to 11 residues. The CDR3 DNA follows: TGTGCCAGCGGGGACACCGGGGAGCTGTTTTTT. Translated: CASGDTGELFF.

This chain connects TRBV24-1 to TRBJ2-2; 14 bases align to TRBD2. CDR3 length equals 19 residues. The ends lost 0 bases at V and 3 bases at J; junction bases unmatched: 5. Germline-derived CDR1 and CDR2 are KGHDR and SFDVKD. This chain's CDR3 is CATSDLRLAGGHDTGELFF. In DNA form, the CDR3 reads TGTGCCACCAGTGATTTGAGACTAGCGGGAGGGCACGACACCGGGGAGCTGTTTTTT.

The chain joins TRBV7-9 to TRBJ2-5; 7 bases are a match to TRBD2. V gave up 5 bases and J gave up 4 bases; unmatched junction bases: 10. The germline gives CDR1 SEHNR, CDR2 FQNEAQ (reference sequence). The CDR3 is 15 amino acids. The CDR3 here is CASSPGTMAPETQYF. Here the CDR3 DNA reads TGTGCCAGCAGCCCCGGGACTATGGCCCCAGAGACCCAGTACTTC.

The DNA of the CDR3 is TGTGCCTACCCCGGGGGGAAGAACACTGAAGCTTTCTTT. Translated, it gives CAYPGGKNTEAFF. V gene TRBV21-1 combines with J gene TRBJ1-1. TRBV21-1 is a documented pseudogene. The CDR3 has 13 residues.

This clone was observed a single time. The chain couples TRBV28 to TRBJ2-5; D unresolved. CDR1 MDHEN and CDR2 SYDVKM come from the germline V gene. The CDR3 is 15 amino acids. Trimming pared 5 bases from V and 5 bases from J, leaving 18 bases between. The CDR3 sequence: CASSPSMGMTETQYF. The CDR3 DNA is TGTGCCAGCAGTCCATCCATGGGGATGACGGAGACCCAGTACTTC.